The 6 T cell receptor beta chains in this list originate from one sample, sequenced in a study of lymphopenia after photon versus proton radiotherapy. The repertoire was sequenced with immunoSEQ multiplex PCR; TCRdb's copy has only in-frame clones and lacks some. The table lists roughly 17,000 clones, 92% of them singletons. Specimen: peripheral blood, collected from a patient treated with photon-based radiotherapy. These receptors all come from a woman aged 40 to 55 with cholangiocarcinoma.

The chain combines TRBV6-1 with TRBJ1-5; D call uncertain. Trimming stripped 4 bases from V and 6 bases from J, with 10 bases between. The CDR3 contains 13 residues. From germline, CDR1 is MNHNS and CDR2 SASEGT. CDR3 region: CASSGEEGQPQHF. The CDR3 bases are TGTGCCAGCAGTGGTGAAGAAGGTCAGCCCCAGCATTTT.

The chain carries TRBV5-1 and TRBJ2-7; D possibly corresponds to TRBD1 (6 bases). CDR1 SGHRS and CDR2 YFSETQ come from the germline V gene. This CDR3 contains 14 residues. Trimming pared 4 bases from V and 0 bases from J, leaving 11 bases between. CDR3 nucleotides: TGCGCCAGCAGCGATCGGACAGCCTCCTACGAGCAGTACTTC. It encodes CASSDRTASYEQYF.

The rearrangement joins TRBV4-1 to TRBJ2-7, with 7 bases identical to TRBD2. Trimming removed 0 bases from V and 4 bases from J; junction bases left unmatched: 6. CDR3 length: 15 residues. Germline V gene lookup returns CDR1 MGHRA and CDR2 YSYEKL. The CDR3 DNA reads TGCGCCAGCAGCCAAGAGTTAGACGGGGGGTACGAGCAGTACTTC. Residues: CASSQELDGGYEQYF.

CDR3 in DNA: TGCGCCAGCAGCCCCTTGGGGGGTGCAACTAATGAAAAACTGTTTTTT. This gives the protein CASSPLGGATNEKLFF. The V and J genes are TRBV4-3 and TRBJ1-4, with D possibly being TRBD1 (5 bases). The germline CDR1 and CDR2 sequences are LGHNA and YSLEER. V lost 4 bases, J lost 0 bases, and 12 bases lay in between. There are 16 residues in the CDR3.

This chain connects TRBV7-9 to TRBJ1-2, with D tentatively TRBD1 (5 bases). The CDR3 length is 15 residues. Per the germline V gene, CDR1 is SEHNR and CDR2 is FQNEAQ (reference sequence). The V end lost 7 bases, the J end lost 0 bases, and 15 bases lay between the germline ends. DNA for the CDR3: TGTGCCAGCACCCGACCCCAGGGAGCTAACTATGGCTACACCTTC. Its protein product is CASTRPQGANYGYTF.

The count of this clone is one. The V gene is TRBV6-6, the J gene TRBJ2-7, with D perhaps TRBD1 or TRBD2 (5 bases each). The CDR3 is 13 residues long. Trimming took 10 bases from V and 2 from J, leaving 15 bases between them. Germline lookup yields CDR1 MNHNY and CDR2 SVGAGI (reference sequence). CDR3 nucleotide sequence: TGTGCCACCCGAGGGCTCAGGGCCTACGAGCAGTACTTC. Translated, it gives CATRGLRAYEQYF.